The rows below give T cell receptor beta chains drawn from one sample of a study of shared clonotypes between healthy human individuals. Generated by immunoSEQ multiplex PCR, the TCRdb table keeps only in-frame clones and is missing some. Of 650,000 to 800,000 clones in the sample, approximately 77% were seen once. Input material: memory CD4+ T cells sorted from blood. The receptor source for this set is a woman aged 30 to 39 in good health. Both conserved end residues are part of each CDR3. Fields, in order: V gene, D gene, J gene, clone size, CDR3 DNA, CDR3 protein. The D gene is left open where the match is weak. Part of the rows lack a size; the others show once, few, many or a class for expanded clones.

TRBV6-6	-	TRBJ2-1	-	TGTGCCAGCAGTTCGCGTACAGGGGGGGTCTACAATGAGCAGTTCTTC	CASSSRTGGVYNEQFF
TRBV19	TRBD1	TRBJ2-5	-	TGTGCCAGCTACGACAGGGGGCTTGGGGCCCAGTACTTC	CASYDRGLGAQYF
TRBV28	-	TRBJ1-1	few	TGTGCCAGCAGAAAGACAGGTCGCACTGAAGCTTTCTTT	CASRKTGRTEAFF
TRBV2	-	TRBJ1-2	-	TGTGCCAGCAGTGAACGGGGATATGGCTACACCTTC	CASSERGYGYTF
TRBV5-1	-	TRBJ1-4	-	TGCGCCAGCAGCCCTGGGGGGGGTCCCGAAAAACTGTTTTTT	CASSPGGGPEKLFF
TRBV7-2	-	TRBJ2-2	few	TGTGCCAGCAGCCCCAGACGGCGTACGTACACCGGGGAGCTGTTTTTT	CASSPRRRTYTGELFF
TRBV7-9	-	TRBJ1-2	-	TGTGCCAGCAGCTTAATCGGGCCTACCGGCGGCTACACCTTC	CASSLIGPTGGYTF
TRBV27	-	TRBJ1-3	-	TGTGCCAGCAGTTTATCGGTAAACACCATATATTTT	CASSLSVNTIYF
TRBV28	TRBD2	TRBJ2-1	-	TGTGCCAGCAGTTTAGTGACTAGCGGGACCTACAATGAGCAGTTCTTC	CASSLVTSGTYNEQFF
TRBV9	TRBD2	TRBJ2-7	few	TGTGCCAGCAGCGAGTCTGCGGGAGGCCGGGAGCAGTACTTC	CASSESAGGREQYF
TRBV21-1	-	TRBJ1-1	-	TGTGCCAGCGTCGATTACAGGGTGGGGGAGCGGGACACTGAAGCTTTCTTT	CASVDYRVGERDTEAFF
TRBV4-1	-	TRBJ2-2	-	TGCGCCAGCAGGCAGCTGGCGTTCAACGGGGCCGGGGAGCTGTTTTTT	CASRQLAFNGAGELFF
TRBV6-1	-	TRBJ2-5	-	TGTGCCAGCAGTGAAGTTCGGGGGAGTACCAAGGAGACCCAGTACTTC	CASSEVRGSTKETQYF
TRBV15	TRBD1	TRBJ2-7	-	TGTGCCACCAGCAGAGATGTGGCAGGGGGCTACGAGCAGTACTTC	CATSRDVAGGYEQYF
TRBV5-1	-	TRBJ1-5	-	TGCGCCAGCAGCTTGGCCCCGAATCAGCCCCAGCATTTT	CASSLAPNQPQHF
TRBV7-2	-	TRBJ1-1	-	TGTGCCAGCAGCCCCACGCGTCGGGGGCGAGGGACTGAAGCTTTCTTT	CASSPTRRGRGTEAFF
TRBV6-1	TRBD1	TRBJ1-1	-	TGTGCCAGCAGACCTACAGGGGGCTCTTCGGCTTTCTTT	CASRPTGGSSAFF
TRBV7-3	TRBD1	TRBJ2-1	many	TGTGCCAGCAGCCCCGGGACAGGGGCGACTAGTGAGCAGTTCTTC	CASSPGTGATSEQFF
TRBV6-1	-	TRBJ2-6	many	TGTGCCAGCAGCTTCGACTTCTCTGGGGCCAACGTCCTGACTTTC	CASSFDFSGANVLTF
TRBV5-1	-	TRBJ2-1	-	TGCGCCAGCAGCGGCGGACAGCAATACAATGAGCAGTTCTTC	CASSGGQQYNEQFF
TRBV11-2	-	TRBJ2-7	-	TGTGCCAGCAGCGTAGCCCACTCCTACGAGCAGTACTTC	CASSVAHSYEQYF
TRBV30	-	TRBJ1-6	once	TGTGCCTGGAGTGTGGGGACGGGGAATTCACCCCTCCACTTT	CAWSVGTGNSPLHF
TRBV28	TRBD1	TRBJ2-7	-	TGTGCCAGCAGTTTACCGGACAGGCCCCTAGGCGAGCAGTACTTC	CASSLPDRPLGEQYF
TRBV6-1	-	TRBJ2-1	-	TGTGCCAGCAGTGAATGGAGGCAATACAATGAGCAGTTCTTC	CASSEWRQYNEQFF
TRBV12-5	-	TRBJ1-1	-	TGTGCTAGTGGTTTGTCTTCAACCGGGACAATGAACACTGAAGCTTTCTTT	CASGLSSTGTMNTEAFF
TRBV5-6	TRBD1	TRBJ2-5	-	TGTGCCAGCAGCTCCGGGACAGGGTCACAAGAGACCCAGTACTTC	CASSSGTGSQETQYF
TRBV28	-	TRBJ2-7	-	TGCGCCAGCAGTCTCCCCCGGGGGGCTACCTACGAGCAGTACTTC	CASSLPRGATYEQYF
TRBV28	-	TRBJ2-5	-	TGTGCCAGCAGCCCACTTACGGGGAGGTGGGGTCTAGAGACCCAGTACTTC	CASSPLTGRWGLETQYF
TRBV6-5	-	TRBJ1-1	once	TGTGCCAGCAGTTACTCCGACAGGCCCACTGAAGCTTTCTTT	CASSYSDRPTEAFF
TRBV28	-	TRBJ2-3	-	TGTGCCAGCAGTACCGGGACCCAGGCGGATACGCAGTATTTT	CASSTGTQADTQYF
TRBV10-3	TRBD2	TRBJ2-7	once	TGTGCCACCCTCGCAGCGGGAGGGAGTTTGGGGCAGTACTTC	CATLAAGGSLGQYF
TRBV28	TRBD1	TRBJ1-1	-	TGTGCCAGCTGGGGCGGACAGGGAACTGAAGCTTTCTTT	CASWGGQGTEAFF
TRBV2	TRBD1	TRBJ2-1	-	TGTGCCAGCCTTCAGGGACAGGGATTGGGAATCGGTGAGCAGTTCTTC	CASLQGQGLGIGEQFF
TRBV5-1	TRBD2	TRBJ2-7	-	TGCGCCAGCAGCCCCGGGGGGACGTACGAGCAGTACTTC	CASSPGGTYEQYF
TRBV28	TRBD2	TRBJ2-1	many	TGTGCCAGCAGTTTACTAGCGGGGGGCTCCTACAATGAGCAGTTCTTC	CASSLLAGGSYNEQFF
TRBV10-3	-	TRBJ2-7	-	TGTGCCATCCGACAGGATAGGTACGAGCAGTACTTC	CAIRQDRYEQYF
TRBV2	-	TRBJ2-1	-	TGTGCCAGCAGTTTGCTTCTCAATGAGCAGTTCTTC	CASSLLLNEQFF
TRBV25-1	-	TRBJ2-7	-	TGTGCCAGCAGTGGGCGGGATAGCTCCTACGAGCAGTACTTC	CASSGRDSSYEQYF
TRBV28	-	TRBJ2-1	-	TGTGCCAGCAGACCCGCAGGAACCGTCGGCAATGAGCAGTTCTTC	CASRPAGTVGNEQFF
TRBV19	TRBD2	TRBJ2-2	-	TGTGCCAGTAGGGGAGGGTTCGGGGAGCTGTTTTTT	CASRGGFGELFF
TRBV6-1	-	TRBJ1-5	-	TGTGCCAGCAGTGAAGCGCGGCAGAACGCTTGGCCCCAGCATTTT	CASSEARQNAWPQHF
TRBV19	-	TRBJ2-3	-	TGTGCCAGTAGGTCAGGGCCTGGAGATCCGCAGTATTTT	CASRSGPGDPQYF
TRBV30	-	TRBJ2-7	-	TGTGCCTGGAGAGGGTGGGGCCACAACGAGCAGTACTTC	CAWRGWGHNEQYF
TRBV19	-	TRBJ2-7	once	TGTGCCAGTAGTTCCGGCGGCTACGAGCAGTACTTC	CASSSGGYEQYF
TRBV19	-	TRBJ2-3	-	TGTGCCAGTAGTATAGGCGGCCTAAATAGATATCCGCAGTATTTT	CASSIGGLNRYPQYF
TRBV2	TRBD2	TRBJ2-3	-	TGTGCCAGCAGTGCGAGCGGGAGGGCCGTAGATACGCAGTATTTT	CASSASGRAVDTQYF
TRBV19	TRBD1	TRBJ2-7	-	TGTGCCAGTAGTACCCAGACAGGGACCTACGAGCAGTACTTC	CASSTQTGTYEQYF
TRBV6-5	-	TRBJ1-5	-	TGTGCCAGCAGTGTCAAGGCCAATCAGCCCCAGCATTTT	CASSVKANQPQHF
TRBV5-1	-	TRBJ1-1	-	TGCGCCAGCAGCGCGGCCCCGGACACTGAAGCTTTCTTT	CASSAAPDTEAFF
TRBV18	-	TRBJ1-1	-	TGTGCCAGCTCACCTGTCAGCGGAGACACTGAAGCTTTCTTT	CASSPVSGDTEAFF
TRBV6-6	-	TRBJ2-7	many	TGTGCCAGCAGTTTGTGGAAGGGCTACGAGCAGTACTTC	CASSLWKGYEQYF
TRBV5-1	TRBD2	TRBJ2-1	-	TGCGCCAGCAGCCCGTGGGCTAGCGGGAGCGATGAGCAGTTCTTC	CASSPWASGSDEQFF
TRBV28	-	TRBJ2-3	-	TGTGCCAGCAGGAGCGGTAGCACAGATACGCAGTATTTT	CASRSGSTDTQYF
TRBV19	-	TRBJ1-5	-	TGTGCCAGTAGTATGGGGGGCGAAGGACAGCCCCAGCATTTT	CASSMGGEGQPQHF
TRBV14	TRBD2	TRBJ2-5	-	TGTGCCAGCAGCCAAGGGAACGGACTAGGGAAAGAGACCCAGTACTTC	CASSQGNGLGKETQYF
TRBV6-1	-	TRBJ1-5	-	TGTGCCAGCAGTACAGGACCGTATAGCAATCAGCCCCAGCATTTT	CASSTGPYSNQPQHF
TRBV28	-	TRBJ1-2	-	TGTGCCAGCAGTTTCGGCAGGGACGGCTACACCTTC	CASSFGRDGYTF